This entry concerns a single T cell receptor (beta chain). The antigen is unknown. This entry belongs to a study of cytomegalovirus exposure and HLA in healthy donors. General observations from the study: A later analysis linked around 17,000 TCR beta sequences to HLA alleles at 0.05 false discovery rate.

The ends were cut back, 3 bases at V and 10 bases at J, with 20 bases in the middle. Germline loops: CDR1 GTSNPN, CDR2 SVGIG (reference sequence). This CDR3 region has 14 residues. Amplification used 60 Vbeta primers and 13 Jbeta primers. Libraries were prepared by immunoSEQ multiplex PCR; TCRdb keeps only in-frame clonotypes and omits some of them. The sample carries 140,000 to 150,000 clones, roughly four fifths recorded once. The rearrangement joins TRBV30 to TRBJ2-3, with D possibly matching TRBD1 (5 bases). The sequenced sample was PBMCs. The TCR comes from a woman aged 55-75 years in good health and CMV-seropositive. This chain's CDR3 is CAWSPGARVWSQYF. The CDR3 coding sequence is TGTGCCTGGAGCCCTGGGGCACGGGTTTGGTCGCAGTATTTT.